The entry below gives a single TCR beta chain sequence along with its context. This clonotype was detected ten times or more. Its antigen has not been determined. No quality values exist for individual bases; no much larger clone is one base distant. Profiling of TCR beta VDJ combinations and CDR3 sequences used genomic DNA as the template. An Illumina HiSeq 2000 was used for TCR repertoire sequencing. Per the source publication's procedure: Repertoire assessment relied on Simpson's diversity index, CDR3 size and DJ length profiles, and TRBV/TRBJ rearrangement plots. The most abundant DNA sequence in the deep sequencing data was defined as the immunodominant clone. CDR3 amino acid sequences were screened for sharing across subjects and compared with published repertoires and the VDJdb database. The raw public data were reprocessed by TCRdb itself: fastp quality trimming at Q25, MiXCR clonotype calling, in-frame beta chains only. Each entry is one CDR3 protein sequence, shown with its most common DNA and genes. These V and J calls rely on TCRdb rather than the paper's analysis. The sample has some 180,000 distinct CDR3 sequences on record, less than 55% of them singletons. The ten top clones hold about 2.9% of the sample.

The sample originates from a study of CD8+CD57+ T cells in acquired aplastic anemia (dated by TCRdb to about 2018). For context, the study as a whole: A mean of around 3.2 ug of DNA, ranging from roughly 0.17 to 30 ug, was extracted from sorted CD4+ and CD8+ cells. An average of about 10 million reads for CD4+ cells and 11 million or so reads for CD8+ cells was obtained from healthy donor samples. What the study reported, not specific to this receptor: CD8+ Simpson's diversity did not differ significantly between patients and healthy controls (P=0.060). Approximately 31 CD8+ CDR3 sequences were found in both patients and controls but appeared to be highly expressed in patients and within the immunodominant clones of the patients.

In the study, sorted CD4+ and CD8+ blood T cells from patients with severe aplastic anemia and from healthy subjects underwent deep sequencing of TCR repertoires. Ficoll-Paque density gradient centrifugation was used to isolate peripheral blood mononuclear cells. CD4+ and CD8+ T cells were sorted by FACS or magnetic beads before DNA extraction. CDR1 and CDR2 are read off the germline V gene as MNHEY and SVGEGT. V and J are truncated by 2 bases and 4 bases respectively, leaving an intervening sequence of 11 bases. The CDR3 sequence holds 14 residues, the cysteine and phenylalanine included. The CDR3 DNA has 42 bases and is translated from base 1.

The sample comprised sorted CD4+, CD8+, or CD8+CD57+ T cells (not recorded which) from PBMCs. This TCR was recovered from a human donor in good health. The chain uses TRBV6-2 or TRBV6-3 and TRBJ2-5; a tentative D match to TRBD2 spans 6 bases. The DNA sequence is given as TGTGCCAGCAGTTACGGGCAGGGAGGAGAGACCCAGTACTTC. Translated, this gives CASSYGQGGETQYF.